Listed here is a single TCR beta chain. Its antigen is undetermined. The data stem from a study of T cell responses to AZD1222 COVID-19 vaccine. Study-wide findings and caveats: At study baseline, merely several AZD1222 recipients were seropositive. Repertoires were obtained only post-peak T cell response. The donors showed a predominance of white British ancestry and of females, with possible underestimation of clonal diversity. Unmutated variant regions are reportedly the target of nearly half of TCRs that are spike-specific.

This CDR3 has 14 amino acids. Losses at the gene ends were 2 bases for V and 3 bases for J; bases not matched to a gene: 3. Germline V lookup: CDR1 SGHRS, CDR2 YFSETQ. The protocol was immunoSEQ multiplex PCR, while the TCRdb copy is restricted to in-frame clones and leaves out a portion. The data contain some 140,000 clones, about 86% of them singletons. Here the sequenced sample was peripheral blood, taken on day 0 of MenACWY control vaccination. The receptor comes from an adult in good health. The chain carries TRBV5-1 and TRBJ2-7, with 9 bases identical to TRBD2. The CDR3: CASSLAGGSYEQYF. For the CDR3, the DNA is TGCGCCAGCAGCTTAGCGGGAGGTAGCTACGAGCAGTACTTC.